This T cell receptor beta chain was captured in a study of blood T cells in healthy people across ages. Study context: The capture of about one barcoded beta molecule per two T cells was achieved by template switching.

Each sample gave at least 6.5 million isolated PBMCs. This CDR3 has 14 amino acids. Trimming cost V 2 bases and J 4 bases, with 10 bases left between them. The use of a sample-barcoded 5' primer and a J-beta primer mix characterized a second PCR of about 6 to 12 cycles. Through a template-switch adaptor with 12 random nucleotides, each cDNA molecule received a tag. A single record per CDR3 protein comes from TCRdb applying MiXCR to the 5' RACE reads. The sample carries 1 million to 1.2 million distinct CDR3 sequences, less than 45% recorded once. The V and J genes are TRBV12-3 or TRBV12-4 and TRBJ2-3; no definite D call. This clonotype was obtained from a man younger than 30 in good health. Sequencing was performed on blood. The CDR3 bases are TGTGCCAGCAGTTTAAATCTGAAGGCAGATACGCAGTATTTT. Protein product: CASSLNLKADTQYF.